Presented here are 7 T cell receptor beta chains from one specimen sequenced in a study of T cell responses to AZD1222 COVID-19 vaccine. The protocol was immunoSEQ multiplex PCR, while the TCRdb copy is restricted to in-frame clones and leaves out a portion. The table includes around 58,000 clones, around 83% detected once. The material was peripheral blood, obtained on day 0 of AZD1222 vaccination. The receptors were gathered from an adult in good health.

The DNA of the CDR3 is TGCAGCGTTGCGGCGGGCGGCAATCAGCCCCAGCATTTT. This gives the protein CSVAAGGNQPQHF. This chain joins TRBV29-1 and TRBJ1-5; no firm D call. The length of the CDR3 is 13 residues. Trimming took 4 bases from V and 2 from J, leaving 9 bases between them. Germline V lookup: CDR1 SQVTM, CDR2 ANQGSEA.

The J gene is TRBJ1-6, the V gene TRBV30; the D is unclear. With 0 bases removed from V and 7 bases from J, the gap between germline ends came to 7 bases. This CDR3 region has 13 residues. Germline values: CDR1 GTSNPN, CDR2 SVGIG (reference sequence). The DNA for the CDR3 is TGTGCCTGGAGTGTAATTTCAAATTCACCCCTCCACTTT. Residues: CAWSVISNSPLHF.

This sequence joins TRBV2 and TRBJ2-7, with D perhaps matching TRBD1 or TRBD2 (5 bases each). The germline V and J ends were trimmed by 6 bases and 6 bases, with 15 bases remaining between them. Germline loops: CDR1 SNHLY, CDR2 FYNNEI. The CDR3 totals 13 residues. The CDR3, as DNA: TGTGCCAGCAGACTCCGGAATGGGGGCGAGCAGTACGTC. This gives the protein CASRLRNGGEQYV.

The chain combines TRBV2 with TRBJ2-5; D remains unclear. V shed 4 bases and J shed 5 bases, with 14 bases lying between them. This CDR3 is 14 amino acids long. Germline CDR1 reads SNHLY; CDR2 reads FYNNEI. As DNA, the CDR3 is TGTGCCAGCAGTGGATTGACTGAGAGGGAGACCCAGTACTTC. The encoded protein is CASSGLTERETQYF.

The chain employs TRBV7-9 and TRBJ2-3, with D maybe TRBD1 (6 bases). CDR1 SEHNR and CDR2 FQNEAQ come from the germline V gene (reference sequence). This CDR3 has 13 amino acids. The V gene lost 5 bases and the J gene lost 4 bases, with 10 bases spanning the gap. This CDR3 is CASSRTGPDTQYF. DNA of the CDR3: TGTGCCAGCAGCCGAACAGGGCCAGATACGCAGTATTTT.

The chain links TRBV3-1 (or the pseudogene TRBV3-2) to TRBJ2-3; 13 positions agree with TRBD2. The CDR3 sequence is 16 residues long. Germline V lookup: CDR1 LGHDT, CDR2 YNNKEL (reference sequence). The V segment lost 4 bases and the J segment 4 bases; nucleotides outside the gene matches: 5. CDR3 nucleotides: TGTGCCAGCAGCCTAACTAGCGGGAGGGCCGCAGATACGCAGTATTTT. The encoded protein is CASSLTSGRAADTQYF.

The chain joins TRBV3-1 (or the pseudogene TRBV3-2) to TRBJ1-6; D remains unclear. With 2 bases removed from V and 9 bases from J, the gap between germline ends came to 5 bases. Germline V gene lookup returns CDR1 LGHDT and CDR2 YNNKEL (reference sequence). There are 12 residues in the CDR3. The CDR3 DNA sequence: TGTGCCAGCAGCCAAATCCGTTCACCCCTCCACTTT. It codes for CASSQIRSPLHF.